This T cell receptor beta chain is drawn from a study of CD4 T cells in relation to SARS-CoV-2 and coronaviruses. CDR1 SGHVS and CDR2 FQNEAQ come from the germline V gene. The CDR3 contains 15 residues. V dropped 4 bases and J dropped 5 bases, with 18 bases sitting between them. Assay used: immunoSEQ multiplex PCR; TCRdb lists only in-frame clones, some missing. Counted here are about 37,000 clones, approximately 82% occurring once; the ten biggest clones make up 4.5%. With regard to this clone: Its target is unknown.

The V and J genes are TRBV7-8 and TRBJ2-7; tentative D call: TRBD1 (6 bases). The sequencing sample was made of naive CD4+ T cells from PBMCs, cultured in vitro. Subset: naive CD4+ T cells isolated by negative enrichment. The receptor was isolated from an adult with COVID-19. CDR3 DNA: TGTGCCAGCAGCTCACCCGACAGGCCGACCCACGAGCAGTACTTC. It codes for CASSSPDRPTHEQYF.